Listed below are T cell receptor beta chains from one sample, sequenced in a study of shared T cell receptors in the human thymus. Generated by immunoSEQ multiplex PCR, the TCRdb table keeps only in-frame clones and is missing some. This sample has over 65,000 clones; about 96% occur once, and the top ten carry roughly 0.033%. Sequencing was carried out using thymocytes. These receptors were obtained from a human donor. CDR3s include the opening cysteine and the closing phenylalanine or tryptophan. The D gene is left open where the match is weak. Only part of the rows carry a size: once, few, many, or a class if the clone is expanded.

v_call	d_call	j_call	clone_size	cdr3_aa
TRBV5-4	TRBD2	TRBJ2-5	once	CASSFGRDYIQETQYF
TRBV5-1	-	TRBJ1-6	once	CASSLADRYNSPLHF
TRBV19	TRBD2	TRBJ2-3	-	CASSTGGSLNYTAREDTQYF
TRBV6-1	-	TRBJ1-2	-	CASSEQGGGYGYTF
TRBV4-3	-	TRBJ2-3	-	CASSGWERDTQYF
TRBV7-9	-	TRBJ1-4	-	CASSLVVPASEKLFF
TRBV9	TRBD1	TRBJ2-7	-	CASSPRDRSYEQYF
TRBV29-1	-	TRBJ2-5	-	CSVVAAPRPIASETQYF
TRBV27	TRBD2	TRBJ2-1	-	CASSFPPGLPNNEQFF
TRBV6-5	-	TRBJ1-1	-	CASTFLGRDTEAFF
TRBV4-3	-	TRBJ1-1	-	CASSQHFEGRENTEAFF
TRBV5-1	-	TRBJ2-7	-	CASSLGSGTISYEQYF
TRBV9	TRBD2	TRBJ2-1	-	CASSARILAGPHNEQFF
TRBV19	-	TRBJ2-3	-	CASTLNRDRPFGTQYF
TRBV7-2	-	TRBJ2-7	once	CASSSRRSGSYEQYF
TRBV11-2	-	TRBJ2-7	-	CASSLEGLPGGYEQYF
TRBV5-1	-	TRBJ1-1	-	CASSLTRQTWNTEAFF
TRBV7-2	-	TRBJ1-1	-	CASSSPRPRGCMNTEAFF
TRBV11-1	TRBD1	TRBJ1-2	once	CASSLRSWGQNYGYTF
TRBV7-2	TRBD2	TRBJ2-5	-	CASTSGLAGEGETQYF
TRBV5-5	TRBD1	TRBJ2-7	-	CASSLGTGGSYEQYF
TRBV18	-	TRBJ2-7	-	CASSPTGWYEQYF
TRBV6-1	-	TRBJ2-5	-	CASSEWAGWETQYF